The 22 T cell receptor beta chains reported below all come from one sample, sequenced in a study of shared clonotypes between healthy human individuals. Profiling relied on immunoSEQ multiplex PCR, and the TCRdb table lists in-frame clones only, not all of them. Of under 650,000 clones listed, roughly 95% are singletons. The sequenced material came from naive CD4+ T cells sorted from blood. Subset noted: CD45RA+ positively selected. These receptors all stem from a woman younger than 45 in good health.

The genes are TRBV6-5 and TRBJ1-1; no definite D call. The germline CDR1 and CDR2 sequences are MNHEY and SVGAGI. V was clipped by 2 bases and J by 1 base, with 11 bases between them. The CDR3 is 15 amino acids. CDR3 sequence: CASSYLAVTNTEAFF. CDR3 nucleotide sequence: TGTGCCAGCAGTTACCTCGCCGTGACGAACACTGAAGCTTTCTTT.

This CDR3 is CASSVGGVSSTDTQYF. In DNA form, the CDR3 reads TGTGCCAGCAGCGTAGGTGGTGTTTCGAGCACAGATACGCAGTATTTT. The J gene is TRBJ2-3, the V gene TRBV9; D ambiguous. This CDR3 is built from 16 residues. Germline V gives CDR1 SGDLS, CDR2 YYNGEE. V lost 0 bases and J lost 0, with 11 bases in between.

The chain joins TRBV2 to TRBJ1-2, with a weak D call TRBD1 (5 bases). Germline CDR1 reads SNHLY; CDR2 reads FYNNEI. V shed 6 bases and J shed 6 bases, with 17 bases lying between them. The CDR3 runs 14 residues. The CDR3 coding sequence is TGTGCCAGCAGGGGCGTGGGGGAAAGCCATGGCTACACCTTC. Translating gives CASRGVGESHGYTF.

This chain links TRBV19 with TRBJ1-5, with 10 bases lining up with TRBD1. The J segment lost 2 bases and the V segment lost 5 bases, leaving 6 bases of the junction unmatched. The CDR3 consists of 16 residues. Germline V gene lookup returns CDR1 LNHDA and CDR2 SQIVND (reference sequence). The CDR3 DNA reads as TGTGCCAGTAGTGACGCCGGGACAGGGGGCAATCAGCCCCAGCATTTT. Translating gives CASSDAGTGGNQPQHF.

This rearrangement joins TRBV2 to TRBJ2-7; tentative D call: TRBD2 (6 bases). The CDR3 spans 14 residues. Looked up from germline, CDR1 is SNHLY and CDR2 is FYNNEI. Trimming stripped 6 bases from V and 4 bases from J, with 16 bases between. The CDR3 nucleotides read TGTGCCAGCAGGACCCGGGGGAAAAGGTACGAGCAGTACTTC. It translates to CASRTRGKRYEQYF. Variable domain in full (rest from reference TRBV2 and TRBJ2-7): EPEVTQTPSHQVTQMGQEVILRCVPISNHLYFYWYRQILGQKVEFLVSFYNNEISEKSEIFDDQFSVERPDGSNFTLKIRSTKLEDSAMYFCASRTRGKRYEQYFGPGTRLTVT.

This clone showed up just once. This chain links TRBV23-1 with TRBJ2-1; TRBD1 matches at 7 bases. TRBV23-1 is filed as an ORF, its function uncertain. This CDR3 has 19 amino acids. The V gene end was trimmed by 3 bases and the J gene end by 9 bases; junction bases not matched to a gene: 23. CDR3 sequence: CASSHNPHRGHTGCGEQFF. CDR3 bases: TGCGCCAGCAGTCACAACCCTCACAGGGGACATACAGGTTGTGGTGAGCAGTTCTTC.

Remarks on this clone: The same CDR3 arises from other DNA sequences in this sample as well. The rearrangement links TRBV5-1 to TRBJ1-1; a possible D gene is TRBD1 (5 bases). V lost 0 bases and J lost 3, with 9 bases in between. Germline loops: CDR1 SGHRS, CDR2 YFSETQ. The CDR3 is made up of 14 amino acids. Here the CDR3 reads CASSLAGGDTEAFF. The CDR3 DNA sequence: TGCGCCAGCAGCTTGGCCGGGGGAGACACTGAAGCTTTCTTT.

CDR3 protein: CASSESAIPTEAFF. CDR3 sequence (DNA): TGCGCCAGCAGTGAGTCAGCGATTCCTACTGAAGCTTTCTTT. The V gene is TRBV10-1, the J gene TRBJ1-1; D not resolved. V lost 0 bases and J lost 5, with 10 bases in between. There are 14 residues in the CDR3. Germline V gene lookup returns CDR1 WNHNN and CDR2 SYGVQD (reference sequence).

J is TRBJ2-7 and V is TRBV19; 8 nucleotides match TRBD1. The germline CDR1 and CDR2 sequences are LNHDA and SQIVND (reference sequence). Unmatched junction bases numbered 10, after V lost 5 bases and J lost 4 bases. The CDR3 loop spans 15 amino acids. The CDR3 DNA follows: TGTGCCAGTAGTCTATACCGGGACAGGTTATACGAGCAGTACTTC. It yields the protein CASSLYRDRLYEQYF.

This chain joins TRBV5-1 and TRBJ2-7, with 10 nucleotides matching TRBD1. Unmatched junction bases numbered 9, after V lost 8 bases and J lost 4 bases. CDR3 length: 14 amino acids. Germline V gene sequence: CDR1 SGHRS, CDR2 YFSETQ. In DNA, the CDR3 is TGCGCCAGTAGGCCGGGACAGGGGTTATACGAGCAGTACTTC. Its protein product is CASRPGQGLYEQYF. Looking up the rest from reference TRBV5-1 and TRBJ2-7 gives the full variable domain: KAGVTQTPRYLIKTRGQQVTLSCSPISGHRSVSWYQQTPGQGLQFLFEYFSETQRNKGNFPGRFSGRQFSNSRSEMNVSTLELGDSALYLCASRPGQGLYEQYFGPGTRLTVT.

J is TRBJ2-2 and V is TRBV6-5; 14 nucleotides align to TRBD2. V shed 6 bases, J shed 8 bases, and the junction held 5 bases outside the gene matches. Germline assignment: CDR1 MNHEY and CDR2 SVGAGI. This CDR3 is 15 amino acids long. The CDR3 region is CASRAGLAGEGELFF. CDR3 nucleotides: TGTGCCAGCAGAGCGGGACTAGCGGGAGAGGGGGAGCTGTTTTTT.

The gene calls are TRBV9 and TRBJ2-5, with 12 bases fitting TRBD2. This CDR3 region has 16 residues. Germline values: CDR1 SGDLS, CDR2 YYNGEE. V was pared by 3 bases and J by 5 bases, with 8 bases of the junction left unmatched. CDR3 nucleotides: TGTGCCAGCAGCGCCAGACTAGCGGGAGTAAGGGAGACCCAGTACTTC. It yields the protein CASSARLAGVRETQYF.

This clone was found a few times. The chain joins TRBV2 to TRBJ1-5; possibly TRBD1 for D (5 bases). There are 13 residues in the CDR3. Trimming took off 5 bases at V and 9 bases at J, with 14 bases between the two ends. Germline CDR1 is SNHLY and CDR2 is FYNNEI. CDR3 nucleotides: TGTGCCAGCAGTCGGGACGGCCTGGCGCCCCAGCATTTT. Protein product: CASSRDGLAPQHF.

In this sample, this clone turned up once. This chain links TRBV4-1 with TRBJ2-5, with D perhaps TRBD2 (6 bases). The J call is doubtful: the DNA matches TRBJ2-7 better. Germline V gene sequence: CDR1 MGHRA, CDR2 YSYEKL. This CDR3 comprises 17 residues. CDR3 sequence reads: CASSLFMTSGASYEQYF. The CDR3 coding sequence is TGCGCCAGCAGCCTCTTTATGACTTCGGGAGCGTCCTACGAGCAGTACTTC.

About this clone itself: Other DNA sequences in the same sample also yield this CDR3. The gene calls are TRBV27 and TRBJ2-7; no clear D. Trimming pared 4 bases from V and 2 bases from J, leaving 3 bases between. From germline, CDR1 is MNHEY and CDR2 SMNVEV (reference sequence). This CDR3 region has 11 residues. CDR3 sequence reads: CASSSPYEQYF. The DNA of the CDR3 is TGTGCCAGCAGTTCCCCCTACGAGCAGTACTTC.

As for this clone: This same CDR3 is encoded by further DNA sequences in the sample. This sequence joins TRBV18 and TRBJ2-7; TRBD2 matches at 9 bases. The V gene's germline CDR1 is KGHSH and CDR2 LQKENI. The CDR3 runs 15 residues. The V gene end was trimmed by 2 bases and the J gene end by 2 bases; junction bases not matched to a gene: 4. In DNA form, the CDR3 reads TGTGCCAGCTCACCAACGAGCGGGGGGCCCTACGAGCAGTACTTC. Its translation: CASSPTSGGPYEQYF.

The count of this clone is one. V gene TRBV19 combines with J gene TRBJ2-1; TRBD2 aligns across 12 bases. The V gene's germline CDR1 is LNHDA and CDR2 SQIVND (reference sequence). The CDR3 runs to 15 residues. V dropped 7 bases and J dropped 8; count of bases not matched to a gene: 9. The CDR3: CASTTTSGSIDEQFF. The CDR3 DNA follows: TGTGCCAGTACCACGACTAGCGGGAGCATCGATGAGCAGTTCTTC.

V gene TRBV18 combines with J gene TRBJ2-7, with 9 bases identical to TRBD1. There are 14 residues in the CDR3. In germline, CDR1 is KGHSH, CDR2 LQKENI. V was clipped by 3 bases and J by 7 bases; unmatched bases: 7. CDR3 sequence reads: CASSPGDRVREQYF. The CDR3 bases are TGTGCCAGCTCACCTGGGGACAGGGTTCGAGAGCAGTACTTC.

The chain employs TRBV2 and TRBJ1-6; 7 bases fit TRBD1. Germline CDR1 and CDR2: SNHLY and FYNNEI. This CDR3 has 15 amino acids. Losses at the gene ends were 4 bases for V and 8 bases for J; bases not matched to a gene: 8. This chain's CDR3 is CASSVRSGGDSPLHF. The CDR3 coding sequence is TGTGCCAGCAGTGTGCGGTCAGGGGGAGATTCACCCCTCCACTTT.

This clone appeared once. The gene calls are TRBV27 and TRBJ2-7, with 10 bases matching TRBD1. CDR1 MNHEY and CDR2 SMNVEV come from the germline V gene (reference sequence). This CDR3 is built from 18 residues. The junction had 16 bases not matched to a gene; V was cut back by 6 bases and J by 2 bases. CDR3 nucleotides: TGTGCCAGCAGAAAGAGGACAGGGGGATCCAGCAATCCCTACGAGCAGTACTTC. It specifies CASRKRTGGSSNPYEQYF.

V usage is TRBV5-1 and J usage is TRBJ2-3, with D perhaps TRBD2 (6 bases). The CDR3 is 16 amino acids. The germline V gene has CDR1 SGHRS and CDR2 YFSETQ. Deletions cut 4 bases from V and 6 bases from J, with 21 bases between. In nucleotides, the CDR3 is TGCGCCAGCAGCCCTCAACTAGATTCGGGGGTCGATACGCAGTATTTT. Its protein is CASSPQLDSGVDTQYF.

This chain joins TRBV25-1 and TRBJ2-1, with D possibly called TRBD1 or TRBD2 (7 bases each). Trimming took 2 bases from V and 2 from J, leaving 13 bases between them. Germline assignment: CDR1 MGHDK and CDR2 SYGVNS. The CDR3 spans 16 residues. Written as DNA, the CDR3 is TGTGCCAGCAGTGAACTCAGGGGGGGCCCCTACAATGAGCAGTTCTTC. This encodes CASSELRGGPYNEQFF.